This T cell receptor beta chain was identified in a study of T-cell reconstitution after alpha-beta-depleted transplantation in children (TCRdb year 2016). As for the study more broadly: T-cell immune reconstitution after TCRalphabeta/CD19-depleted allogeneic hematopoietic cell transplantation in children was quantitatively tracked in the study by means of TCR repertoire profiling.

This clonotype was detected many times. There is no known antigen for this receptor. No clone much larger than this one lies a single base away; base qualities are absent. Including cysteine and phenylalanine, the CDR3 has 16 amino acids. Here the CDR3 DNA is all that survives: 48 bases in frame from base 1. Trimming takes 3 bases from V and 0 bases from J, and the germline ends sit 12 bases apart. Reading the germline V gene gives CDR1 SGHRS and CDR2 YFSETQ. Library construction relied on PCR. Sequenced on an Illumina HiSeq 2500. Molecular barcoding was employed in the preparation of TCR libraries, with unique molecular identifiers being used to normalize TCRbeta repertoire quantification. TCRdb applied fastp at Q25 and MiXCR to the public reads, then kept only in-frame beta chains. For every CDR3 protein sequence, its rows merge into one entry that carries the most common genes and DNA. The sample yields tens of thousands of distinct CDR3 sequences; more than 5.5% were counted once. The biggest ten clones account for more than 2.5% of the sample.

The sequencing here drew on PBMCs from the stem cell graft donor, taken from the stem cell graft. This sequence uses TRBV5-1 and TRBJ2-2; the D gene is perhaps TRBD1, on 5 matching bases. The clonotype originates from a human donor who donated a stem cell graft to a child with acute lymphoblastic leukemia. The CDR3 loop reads CASSSRQNTNTGELFF. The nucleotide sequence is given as TGCGCCAGCAGCTCAAGACAGAATACGAACACCGGGGAGCTGTTTTTT. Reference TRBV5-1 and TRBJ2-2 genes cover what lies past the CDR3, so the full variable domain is KAGVTQTPRYLIKTRGQQVTLSCSPISGHRSVSWYQQTPGQGLQFLFEYFSETQRNKGNFPGRFSGRQFSNSRSEMNVSTLELGDSALYLCASSSRQNTNTGELFFGEGSRLTVL.